The 15 T cell receptor beta chains given below trace back to one sample, sequenced in a study of T cell repertoires in cytomegalovirus infection. TCRdb processed the reads anew with MiXCR; each CDR3 protein has one entry. The sample contains approximately 750,000 distinct CDR3 sequences, approximately 34% of which appear only once. Sequencing used PBMCs. The receptors derive from a human donor in good health (CMV status not recorded). Some clones in this sample may be carry-over from other donors' samples.

The gene calls are TRBV4-1 and TRBJ1-6; D is uncertain. The germline V gene encodes CDR1 MGHRA and CDR2 YSYEKL. Trimming cost V 4 bases and J 7 bases, with 5 bases left between them. The CDR3 runs to 12 residues. The CDR3 coding sequence is TGCGCCAGCAGCCCCCCCAATTCACCCCTCCACTTT. Translated, it gives CASSPPNSPLHF.

The V call is TRBV20-1, the J call TRBJ1-1, with 8 bases aligning to TRBD1. Germline CDR1 DFQATT, CDR2 SNEGSKA (reference sequence). Unmatched junction bases numbered 7, after V lost 5 bases and J lost 8 bases. CDR3 length: 12 residues. The CDR3 loop reads CSADPRGREAFF. The CDR3 nucleotides are TGCAGTGCTGACCCCAGGGGGCGCGAAGCTTTCTTT.

This clonotype was seen only a few times. The V and J genes are TRBV19 and TRBJ1-2; possibly TRBD1 for D (6 bases). V was clipped by 7 bases and J by 8 bases, with 14 bases between them. CDR1 LNHDA and CDR2 SQIVND come from the germline V gene (reference sequence). The CDR3 runs to 12 residues. In nucleotides, the CDR3 is TGTGCCAGTACCACGCGGGGGGGCGGCTACACCTTC. Translated: CASTTRGGGYTF.

The V gene is TRBV6-1, the J gene TRBJ2-7; 9 bases map to TRBD2. The CDR3 length is 14 residues. Looked up from germline, CDR1 is MNHNS and CDR2 is SASEGT. V shed 8 bases and J 3 bases; nucleotides not matched to a gene: 8. CDR3 sequence reads: CASRRTSDSYEQYF. Here the CDR3 DNA reads TGTGCCAGCCGACGGACTAGCGACAGCTACGAGCAGTACTTC.

V usage is TRBV29-1 and J usage is TRBJ1-1; D is possibly TRBD1 (6 bases). Looked up from germline, CDR1 is SQVTM and CDR2 is ANQGSEA. V was shortened by 4 bases and J by 1 base, with 10 bases between the two germline ends. CDR3 size: 13 residues. This CDR3 reads CSVGKGGNTEAFF. DNA of the CDR3: TGCAGCGTTGGCAAGGGGGGGAACACTGAAGCTTTCTTT.

The chain links TRBV18 to TRBJ1-2; TRBD1 matches at 7 bases. CDR1 and CDR2 (germline): KGHSH, LQKENI. The V segment lost 3 bases and the J segment 4 bases; nucleotides outside the gene matches: 8. This CDR3 is 15 amino acids long. CDR3 DNA: TGTGCCAGCTCACCTCTCGGACAGGTGGGCTATGGCTACACCTTC. Protein product: CASSPLGQVGYGYTF.

A note on this clonotype: The CDR3 does not close with the conserved phenylalanine or tryptophan, likely indicating a read error. The V gene is TRBV7-3, the J gene TRBJ2-7; no definite D call. Deletions cut 2 bases from V and 2 bases from J, with 7 bases between. In germline, CDR1 is SGHTA, CDR2 FQGTGA. The CDR3 has 13 residues. In DNA, the CDR3 is TGTGCCAGCAGCTTAGTCAACCCCTACGAGCAGTACTTA. It is translated as CASSLVNPYEQYL.

This clonotype was counted between two and nine times. This rearrangement joins TRBV5-5 to TRBJ1-5; D gene uncertain. The CDR3 contains 17 residues. With 0 bases removed from V and 0 bases from J, the gap between germline ends came to 13 bases. CDR1 is SGHKS and CDR2 is YYEKEE in the germline V gene (reference sequence). CDR3 in DNA: TGTGCCAGCAGCTTGGCTGGCGAGACAACTAGCAATCAGCCCCAGCATTTT. Encoded protein: CASSLAGETTSNQPQHF.

The chain employs TRBV6-2 or TRBV6-3 and TRBJ1-4; TRBD1 matches 8 bases. Losses at the gene ends were 4 bases for V and 0 bases for J; bases not matched to a gene: 7. The CDR3 sequence is 17 residues long. Germline V CDR1 and CDR2: MNHEY, SVGEGT. CDR3 sequence reads: CASSLTGVPATNEKLFF. In nucleotides, the CDR3 is TGTGCCAGCAGTTTGACAGGGGTCCCTGCAACTAATGAAAAACTGTTTTTT.

The chain combines TRBV15 with TRBJ2-7; 9 positions match TRBD1. In germline, CDR1 is LNHNV, CDR2 YYDKDF (reference sequence). Unmatched junction bases numbered 6, after V lost 9 bases and J lost 6 bases. The CDR3 has 12 amino acids. The CDR3 spells CATRDRVSEQYF. The CDR3 nucleotides read TGTGCCACTCGGGACAGGGTCTCCGAGCAGTACTTC.

With regard to this clonotype: This may come from a read error, since a much larger clone is one base off. The chain recombines TRBV12-3 or TRBV12-4 with TRBJ1-1; no firm D call. The CDR3 spans 15 residues. Trimming removed 8 bases at V and 3 bases at J, with 19 bases between. The CDR3 is CASLGCGVRYTEAFF. The CDR3 nucleotides read TGTGCCAGCTTGGGCTGCGGGGTAAGGTACACTGAAGCTTTCTTT.

The chain carries TRBV10-3 and TRBJ2-7, with 9 bases fitting TRBD1. The CDR3 is 14 amino acids. Looked up from germline, CDR1 is ENHRY and CDR2 is SYGVKD. V lost 7 bases and J lost 5; bases outside the gene matches: 9. The DNA for the CDR3 is TGTGCCATCAACCCCTCGGACAGGGGCAACGAGCAGTACTTC. This encodes CAINPSDRGNEQYF.

The rearrangement joins TRBV29-1 to TRBJ2-7, with D perhaps TRBD1 or TRBD2 (5 bases each). This CDR3 region has 11 residues. CDR1 and CDR2 from the germline V gene are SQVTM and ANQGSEA. Trimming removed 5 bases at V and 6 bases at J, with 11 bases between. The CDR3 DNA reads as TGCAGCGTTCACTGGGACCGCGAGCAGTACTTC. It is translated as CSVHWDREQYF.

This clonotype was seen more than once but under ten times. The chain has TRBV7-9 and TRBJ1-5; TRBD1 might be the D (5 bases). This CDR3 contains 13 residues. The germline V and J ends were trimmed by 6 bases and 3 bases, with 9 bases remaining between them. Germline CDR1 and CDR2: SEHNR and FQNEAQ (reference sequence). The CDR3 DNA reads TGTGCCAGCAGTGGGGGTACCAATCAGCCCCAGCATTTT. It codes for CASSGGTNQPQHF.

The rearrangement joins TRBV19 to TRBJ2-4; TRBD2 matches 10 bases. Germline CDR1 LNHDA, CDR2 SQIVND (reference sequence). The V segment lost 3 bases and the J segment 1 base; nucleotides outside the gene matches: 9. There are 18 residues in the CDR3. The CDR3 coding sequence is TGTGCCAGTAGTATCCCCCCACTAGCGGGGCCCGCCAAAAACATTCAGTACTTC. It is translated as CASSIPPLAGPAKNIQYF. Drawing the rest from reference TRBV19 and TRBJ2-4, the complete variable domain is DGGITQSPKYLFRKEGQNVTLSCEQNLNHDAMYWYRQDPGQGLRLIYYSQIVNDFQKGDIAEGYSVSREKKESFPLTVTSAQKNPTAFYLCASSIPPLAGPAKNIQYFGAGTRLSVL.